The 18 T cell receptor beta chains presented below share a single source sample, sequenced in a study of graft-versus-host responses after intestinal transplantation. Generated by immunoSEQ multiplex PCR, the TCRdb table keeps only in-frame clones and is missing some. The repertoire holds tens of thousands of clones, with 90% to 95% as singletons. The source was PBMCs, collected 16 days after intestinal transplant. The origin of the receptors is a human patient who received an intestinal transplant, so some T cells may come from the graft donor.

The chain recombines TRBV4-1 with TRBJ2-1, with D possibly being TRBD2 (7 bases). The CDR3 extends over 18 amino acids. V shed 0 bases and J shed 8 bases, with 23 bases lying between them. The V gene's germline CDR1 is MGHRA and CDR2 YSYEKL. The CDR3 loop reads CASSQDRGLREGLDEQFF. CDR3 bases: TGCGCCAGCAGCCAAGACAGGGGCCTAAGGGAGGGCCTGGATGAGCAGTTCTTC.

A note on this clone: Mismatch with germline at one junction end may stem from a read error. The V gene is TRBV14, the J gene TRBJ2-2; D ambiguous. The CDR3 runs to 13 residues. Germline CDR1 SGHDN, CDR2 FVKESK. CDR3 protein: CAGSLANTGELFF. DNA of the CDR3: TGTGCCGGCAGCTTGGCGAACACCGGGGAGCTGTTTTTT.

The genes are TRBV4-1 and TRBJ2-7; TRBD2 agrees at 10 bases. The CDR3 is made up of 16 amino acids. The V segment lost 1 base and the J segment 7 bases; nucleotides outside the gene matches: 10. CDR1 and CDR2 (germline): MGHRA, YSYEKL. The CDR3 is CASSQAPAGGDWEQYF. The CDR3 bases are TGCGCCAGCAGCCAAGCCCCAGCGGGAGGGGACTGGGAGCAGTACTTC.

V and J are TRBV19 and TRBJ2-1; 9 nucleotides align to TRBD2. CDR1 is LNHDA, CDR2 SQIVND, per germline (reference sequence). The V and J ends lost 3 bases and 7 bases, in that order; junction bases with no gene match: 7. The CDR3 loop spans 15 amino acids. CDR3 residues: CASSIGAGGPNEQFF. The CDR3 DNA reads as TGTGCCAGTAGTATCGGGGCGGGAGGGCCAAATGAGCAGTTCTTC.

The chain couples TRBV7-6 to TRBJ2-7; D is possibly TRBD1 (6 bases). V was shortened by 1 base and J by 7 bases, with 20 bases between the two germline ends. Germline loops: CDR1 SGHVS, CDR2 FNYEAQ. CDR3 length equals 16 residues. CDR3 amino acids: CASSLVIGRIQGEQYF. The CDR3 coding sequence is TGTGCCAGCAGCTTAGTCATAGGGAGAATTCAGGGGGAGCAGTACTTC.

The rearrangement uses TRBV19 and TRBJ2-1; 7 nucleotides agree with TRBD2. Germline V gene lookup returns CDR1 LNHDA and CDR2 SQIVND (reference sequence). CDR3 length: 15 amino acids. The V segment lost 3 bases and the J segment 10 bases; nucleotides outside the gene matches: 12. CDR3 DNA: TGTGCCAGTAGTATCCCGACTAGCCTCGGGGGAGAGCAGTTCTTC. It is translated as CASSIPTSLGGEQFF.

The rearrangement uses TRBV4-1 and TRBJ2-3; 12 positions agree with TRBD2. CDR3 length: 16 amino acids. Losses at the gene ends were 3 bases for V and 5 bases for J; bases not matched to a gene: 6. The V gene's germline CDR1 is MGHRA and CDR2 YSYEKL. The CDR3: CASSQTSGRGGDTQYF. The DNA of the CDR3 is TGCGCCAGCAGCCAGACTAGCGGGAGAGGAGGAGATACGCAGTATTTT.

This clone occurred once. The V and J genes are TRBV7-2 and TRBJ2-6, with 8 positions matching TRBD1. With 7 bases clipped from V and 0 bases from J, the junction kept 2 bases outside the gene matches. The CDR3 is made up of 15 amino acids. CDR1 and CDR2 from the germline V gene are SGHTA and FQGNSA. CDR3: CASNRGSSGANVLTF. In DNA, the CDR3 is TGTGCCAGCAACAGGGGGAGCTCTGGGGCCAACGTCCTGACTTTC.

The J gene is TRBJ1-5, the V gene TRBV13, with unresolved D. The V end lost 2 bases, the J end lost 4 bases, and 9 bases lay between the germline ends. In germline, CDR1 is PRHDT, CDR2 FYEKMQ (reference sequence). CDR3 length: 14 residues. The CDR3 DNA follows: TGTGCCAGCAGCTTACGTCTGGGGAATCAGCCCCAGCATTTT. Protein: CASSLRLGNQPQHF.

The chain uses TRBV5-8 and TRBJ2-1; 7 bases match TRBD2. The CDR3 is 15 amino acids. Germline CDR1 SGHTS, CDR2 YDEGEE. V shed 4 bases, J shed 4 bases, and the junction held 8 bases outside the gene matches. The CDR3 loop reads CASSPGTTTYNEQFF. For the CDR3, the DNA is TGTGCCAGCAGCCCCGGGACTACTACTTACAATGAGCAGTTCTTC.

This clone appeared a few times. The chain carries TRBV6-1 and TRBJ2-7, with 9 bases identical to TRBD2. The CDR3 covers 14 residues. V gave up 6 bases and J gave up 3 bases; unmatched junction bases: 6. Germline lookup yields CDR1 MNHNS and CDR2 SASEGT. The CDR3 DNA sequence: TGTGCCAGCAGGGCGGGGGGGGACTACTACGAGCAGTACTTC. It is translated as CASRAGGDYYEQYF.

V is TRBV19 and J is TRBJ2-7; the D gene is possibly TRBD2 (6 bases). The germline CDR1 and CDR2 sequences are LNHDA and SQIVND (reference sequence). The CDR3 spans 14 residues. V was trimmed by 5 bases and J by 0 bases, leaving 11 bases between them. The CDR3 region is CASSGGGNSYEQYF. The CDR3, as DNA: TGTGCCAGTAGTGGGGGAGGTAACTCCTACGAGCAGTACTTC.

The chain is built from TRBV6-4 and TRBJ1-2; 9 positions agree with TRBD1. V shed 6 bases, J shed 2 bases, and the junction held 1 base outside the gene matches. The CDR3 is 13 amino acids. Germline V lookup: CDR1 MRHNA, CDR2 SNTAGT. This chain's CDR3 is CASRQGANYGYTF. Here the CDR3 DNA reads TGTGCCAGCAGACAGGGGGCGAACTATGGCTACACCTTC.

The rearrangement links TRBV4-1 to TRBJ2-7, with 10 bases lining up with TRBD1. The ends lost 5 bases at V and 1 base at J; junction bases unmatched: 5. The CDR3 loop spans 15 amino acids. The germline V gene has CDR1 MGHRA and CDR2 YSYEKL. As DNA, the CDR3 is TGCGCCAGCAGCTTCCGGGACAGGGGTTCCTACGAGCAGTACTTC. This translates into CASSFRDRGSYEQYF.

The chain employs TRBV6-1 and TRBJ2-7, with TRBD2 matching 11 bases. V was clipped by 1 base and J by 7 bases; unmatched bases: 6. The germline gives CDR1 MNHNS, CDR2 SASEGT. The CDR3 runs 15 residues. CDR3 amino acids: CASSEGLAGPLEQYF. CDR3 bases: TGTGCCAGCAGTGAAGGACTAGCGGGGCCCCTAGAGCAGTACTTC.

This chain links TRBV6-5 with TRBJ2-7; no firm D call. This CDR3 has 13 amino acids. Trimming pared 5 bases from V and 1 base from J, leaving 9 bases between. Per germline, CDR1 MNHEY and CDR2 SVGAGI. The CDR3 spells CASSEIGSYEQYF. The CDR3 DNA reads as TGTGCCAGCAGTGAAATAGGGTCCTACGAGCAGTACTTC.

This chain connects TRBV27 to TRBJ2-1, with D unclear. This CDR3 has 12 residues. Germline V lookup: CDR1 MNHEY, CDR2 SMNVEV (reference sequence). With 4 bases removed from V and 7 bases from J, the gap between germline ends came to 8 bases. CDR3 sequence: CASSSGWNEQFF. CDR3 DNA: TGTGCCAGCAGTTCTGGTTGGAATGAGCAGTTCTTC.

The chain carries TRBV7-8 and TRBJ2-7, with D possibly TRBD1 on 5 matching bases. Looked up from germline, CDR1 is SGHVS and CDR2 is FQNEAQ. CDR3 size: 14 residues. Trimming left V 3 bases short and J 5 bases short, with 14 bases between. The CDR3 DNA reads as TGTGCCAGCAGCTTTTCCTCCCAGGGCCACGAGCAGTACTTC. It is translated as CASSFSSQGHEQYF.